This TCR beta chain was sequenced during a study of cytomegalovirus exposure and HLA in healthy donors. Concerning this clone: Its antigen remains unknown.

Germline V gene lookup returns CDR1 LNHDA and CDR2 SQIVND (reference sequence). Trimming removed 5 bases from V and 4 bases from J, with 15 bases in between. The CDR3 is made up of 14 amino acids. Points from the study as a whole: Analyzed later, association rates of TCRs varied across HLA loci, with DRB1 most and HLA-C fewest. The classifier reportedly diagnosed cytomegalovirus status with high sensitivity and specificity. Among TCR beta chains, those listed as cytomegalovirus-associated numbered over 150. In a later analysis, the majority of CMV-associated beta chains seemingly showed HLA restriction.

Primers: 60 Vbeta forward and 13 Jbeta reverse. Method: immunoSEQ multiplex PCR; TCRdb's copy keeps in-frame clones and lacks some. The table lists a few hundred thousand clones, about 93% of them singletons. This TCR was sampled from a girl aged 2 to 9 in good health and CMV-seronegative. The chain uses TRBV19 and TRBJ2-7, with D possibly TRBD1 on 7 matching bases. Sample: PBMCs. The CDR3 spells CASSSAGQSYEQYF. CDR3 coding DNA: TGTGCCAGTAGTTCTGCGGGACAGAGTTACGAGCAGTACTTC.